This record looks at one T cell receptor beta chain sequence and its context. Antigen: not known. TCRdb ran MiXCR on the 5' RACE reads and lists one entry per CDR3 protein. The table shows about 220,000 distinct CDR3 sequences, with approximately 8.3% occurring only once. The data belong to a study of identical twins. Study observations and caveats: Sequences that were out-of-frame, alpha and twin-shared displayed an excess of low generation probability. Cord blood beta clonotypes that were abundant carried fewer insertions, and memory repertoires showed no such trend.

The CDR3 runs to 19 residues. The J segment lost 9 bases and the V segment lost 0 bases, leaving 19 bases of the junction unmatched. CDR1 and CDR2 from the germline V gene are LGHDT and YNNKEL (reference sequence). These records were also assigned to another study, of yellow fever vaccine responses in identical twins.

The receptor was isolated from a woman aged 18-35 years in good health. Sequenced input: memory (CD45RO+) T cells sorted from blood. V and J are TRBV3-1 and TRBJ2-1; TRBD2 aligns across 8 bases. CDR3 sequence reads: CASSQDYGRVAGRRSEQFF. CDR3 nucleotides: TGTGCCAGCAGCCAAGATTACGGTAGGGTAGCGGGGAGGAGGAGTGAGCAGTTCTTC.